Presented here are 7 T cell receptor beta chains from one specimen sequenced in a study of T cell changes during pregnancy in multiple sclerosis. Repertoires were generated with immunoSEQ multiplex PCR, while TCRdb's copy carries only in-frame clones and drops some. The table records approximately 40,000 clones, 95% to 97% of them present only once. The source material was peripheral blood, sampled in the second trimester of pregnancy. Receptor source: a female donor with multiple sclerosis, enrolled in a pregnancy study.

The rearrangement uses TRBV10-3 and TRBJ2-7, with TRBD1 as a possible D gene (5 bases). There are 12 residues in the CDR3. The V gene's germline CDR1 is ENHRY and CDR2 SYGVKD. The CDR3 bases are TGTGCGATCGGTACTCAGGGCTACGAGCAGTACTTC. Translated: CAIGTQGYEQYF.

The rearrangement links TRBV2 to TRBJ1-4; a weak D match, TRBD1 (5 bases). Per the germline V gene, CDR1 is SNHLY and CDR2 is FYNNEI. The germline V and J ends were trimmed by 3 bases and 5 bases, with 13 bases remaining between them. This CDR3 has 15 amino acids. CDR3 sequence (DNA): TGTGCCAGCAGTGAGGGGGGACGTCGCAATGAAAAACTGTTTTTT. Translated: CASSEGGRRNEKLFF. Drawing the rest from reference TRBV2 and TRBJ1-4, the complete variable domain is EPEVTQTPSHQVTQMGQEVILRCVPISNHLYFYWYRQILGQKVEFLVSFYNNEISEKSEIFDDQFSVERPDGSNFTLKIRSTKLEDSAMYFCASSEGGRRNEKLFFGSGTQLSVL.

This chain connects TRBV5-1 to TRBJ2-5; the match to TRBD1 covers 8 bases. Germline V gene data show CDR1 as SGHRS and CDR2 as YFSETQ. The CDR3 extends over 15 amino acids. Trimming cost V 2 bases and J 5 bases; bases outside gene matches: 8. In DNA, the CDR3 is TGCGCCAGCAGCTTCCTCCAGGGGGCGGGTGAGACCCAGTACTTC. It codes for CASSFLQGAGETQYF. Based on the CDR3 plus reference TRBV5-1 and TRBJ2-5, the full variable domain is KAGVTQTPRYLIKTRGQQVTLSCSPISGHRSVSWYQQTPGQGLQFLFEYFSETQRNKGNFPGRFSGRQFSNSRSEMNVSTLELGDSALYLCASSFLQGAGETQYFGPGTRLLVL.

This CDR3 is CASSRPPGDEAFF. Written as DNA, the CDR3 is TGTGCCAGCAGCCGCCCCCCCGGGGATGAAGCTTTCTTT. This rearrangement joins TRBV28 to TRBJ1-1; D uncertain. Germline V gene data show CDR1 as MDHEN and CDR2 as SYDVKM. This CDR3 comprises 13 residues. V lost 6 bases to trimming and J lost 7 bases, with 15 bases between them.

This clone was detected only once. V usage is TRBV5-1 and J usage is TRBJ2-7, with a weak D call TRBD2 (5 bases). The V gene lost 0 bases and the J gene lost 5 bases, with 12 bases spanning the gap. The CDR3 is made up of 14 amino acids. CDR1 is SGHRS, CDR2 YFSETQ, per germline. Here the CDR3 DNA reads TGCGCCAGCAGCTTGGTTGCCGGACTTAACGAGCAGTACTTC. Translation gives CASSLVAGLNEQYF.

This clone was observed once. The chain has TRBV13 and TRBJ2-5; 11 bases are shared with TRBD2. V shed 1 base, J shed 4 bases, and the junction held 17 bases outside the gene matches. The CDR3 loop spans 20 amino acids. Germline values: CDR1 PRHDT, CDR2 FYEKMQ (reference sequence). DNA of the CDR3: TGTGCCAGCAGCTTAGCCCTGACTAGCGGGGCAACCCTTCCGGTAGAGACCCAGTACTTC. Translating gives CASSLALTSGATLPVETQYF.

Here the CDR3 reads CASSSGTQTSTDTQYF. As DNA, the CDR3 is TGTGCCAGCAGCTCCGGGACTCAGACCTCGACAGATACGCAGTATTTT. The gene calls are TRBV7-7 and TRBJ2-3; TRBD2 is a possible D gene (6 bases). V lost 4 bases, J lost 3 bases, and 17 bases lay in between. CDR3 length: 16 amino acids. Germline CDR1 SSHAT, CDR2 FNYEAQ (reference sequence).